This T cell receptor (beta chain) was documented in a study of cytomegalovirus exposure and HLA in healthy donors (dated by TCRdb to about 2017). Regarding the complete study: In an earlier analysis of about 560 of the donors, 250 to 350 Gb of sequence data and 120 million or so unique TCR beta sequences from about 179 million T cells were reported. An early release covering over 500 HLA-typed donors comprised 250 to 350 gigabases of sequencing data and approximately 85 million unique TCR sequences. Of the roughly 400 genotyped donors, less than 85% were placed in the genetic ancestry cluster associated with self-reported Caucasian donors. The study aimed to test whether cataloging public T cell receptors could reveal signatures of past pathogen exposure. The T cell repertoires of under 700 subjects were profiled by immunosequencing and related to cytomegalovirus serostatus. In addition to the first cohort of 500 to 850 subjects, a separate validation cohort of 120 different subjects was used. To predict cytomegalovirus infection status, the study combined high-throughput TCR immunosequencing, statistical association of individual TCRs with disease status, and machine learning. A later analysis re-examined previously published TCR beta repertoires from more than 600 donors and added high-resolution HLA genotyping to investigate patterns of TCR occurrence. In the later analysis, no new phenotypic data were used to find candidate immune exposures; instead, reliance was placed on TCR beta sequences and their occurrence across donors. An earlier analysis of 500 to 650 of the donors applied high-throughput TCR beta sequencing to assess whether each TCR beta V gene segment acted as functional or pseudogenic. Alongside the repertoire data, information on donor age, sex, ethnicity and CMV serostatus was compiled. Genome-wide SNP genotypes for about 65% of the roughly 670 donors were used in a later genetic analysis, which treated that subset as a discovery cohort. All discovery cohort repertoires had been generated on a single sequencing platform. Class I and class II HLA loci were covered by the typing at four-digit resolution. The number of donors typed differed by locus, with roughly 620-640 for A, B, C, DRB1 and DQB1, approximately 500 for DQA1, approximately 570 for DPA1, and some 440 for DPB1. Four or five DR-DQ haplotypes were handled as single units for association and clustering, since linkage in the cohort was strong. Among a few hundred genotyped donors of the cohort, an average of around 240,000 unique TCR beta nucleotide sequences were sequenced per donor, around 20% of them non-productive.

Results the study describes overall, beyond this receptor: The earlier analysis of approximately 560 of the donors excluded around 17 rarely observed V segments, including chromosome 9 orphons, because counts were too low. Specific HLA alleles were associated with over 15,000 TCR beta sequences at a false discovery rate of 0.05 in a later analysis. Roughly uniform sequencing depth across donors was assumed in presence/absence analyses, although this assumption may not hold. In both the original and validation cohorts, the classifier was reported to diagnose cytomegalovirus status with high specificity and sensitivity. According to the authors, the approach could potentially be generalized to other disease states and immunological phenotypes. Most TCR sequences were observed very rarely across donors, whereas some public TCRs were present in many individuals. Because HLA typing was missing for some donors at each locus, association tests included only the typed subset. Several of the top co-occurrence clusters appeared to be linked to parvovirus B19, influenza, CMV and Epstein-Barr virus, according to a later analysis. In vitro tests confirmed that a few of the cytomegalovirus-associated TCR beta chains recognize cytomegalovirus antigens. According to a later genetic analysis, donors in an Asian-associated ancestry cluster had fewer N-insertions in productive TCRs than the approximately 670-donor mean. The 87-base-pair reads could not distinguish some IMGT-functional V segments, including TRBV6-2 and TRBV6-3, so those segments were excluded. A further reported finding was that TCR beta sequences accurately predicted the HLA-A and HLA-B alleles for most subjects in the first cohort. In a later analysis, the rate of TCR association differed among HLA loci, with DRB1 alleles having the most associated TCRs and HLA-C alleles having the fewest. A later analysis found that most CMV-associated TCR beta chains appeared HLA-restricted, with HLA associations seemingly driven largely by CMV exposure. The cohort was sequenced for TCR beta chains only, and without alpha or paired-chain data the features that could be detected were limited. A cluster of highly shared sequence variants was judged likely to represent a technical artifact of the sequencing pipeline. In a later analysis, HLA-associated TCR beta chains showed more clonal expansion and lower generation probabilities than non-associated chains that were equally common. Linkage disequilibrium might explain the correlated functional status among segregating V segments, but an unknown experimental factor could not be ruled out. An association between a missense DCLRE1C variant and V-gene and J-gene trimming of TCR beta chains was found in a later genetic analysis and replicated in an independent cohort. The study gave a list of about 150 TCR beta chains associated with cytomegalovirus. In an earlier analysis of 450 to 750 of the donors, most TCR beta V segments appeared in productive rearrangements about 87% or about 30% of the time, broadly matching IMGT annotations. Assigning TCR associations to individual alleles was difficult when HLA alleles, especially DR and DQ, strongly co-occurred. Immune exposure information for the cohort was limited to CMV serostatus.

The cohort comprised several hundred healthy bone marrow donors. Cohort members were all nominally healthy when sampled, although unrecorded immune exposures were likely present. The donor was CMV seropositive and was included in the group of about 290 seropositive cohort members. A peripheral blood sample was collected from each donor, and TCR beta sequencing was performed on peripheral blood mononuclear cells. The Qiagen DNeasy Blood Extraction Kit was used to extract genomic DNA from the blood cell samples. Library method: the immunoSEQ multiplex PCR assay. The multiplex PCR relied on a mix of 60 forward primers for TCR Vbeta segments and 13 reverse primers for TCR Jbeta segments. Amplification of the CDR3 region of rearranged TCR beta genes was performed with a multiplex PCR assay on genomic DNA. The Illumina HiSeq System was used to sequence the amplified TCR beta libraries as 87-base-pair reads. As for how the authors treated the data: A later analysis tallied 75 million to 95 million unique TCR beta chains across the 640 or so repertoires, and around 12 million of those chains were shared by two or more donors. Raw reads were error-corrected and collapsed into unique sequences with a nearest-neighbor algorithm that merged closely related sequences to remove PCR and sequencing errors. To assign V, D and J gene segments, CDR3 sequences were aligned to IMGT reference sequences. For a sequence to be retained, a match of at least six nucleotides to both a V gene segment and a J gene segment was required. A rearrangement was called productive if the CDR3 had no stop codons and remained in frame with V and J, and every other rearrangement was called non-productive. Following IMGT convention, CDR3 was defined as the stretch from the second conserved V-encoded cysteine up to the conserved J-encoded phenylalanine. In an earlier analysis of roughly 580 of the donors, sequences lacking an unambiguous match to a single V gene segment were excluded. An earlier analysis of approximately 590 of the donors classified V segments as functional when productive rearrangements were above 56.7% and as segregating when the standard deviation between donors was above 5%. A statistical classification framework was built to diagnose cytomegalovirus status from the catalog of TCR beta chain sequences. V and J gene assignment, in a later analysis, came from comparing TCR nucleotide sequences with IMGT/GENE-DB human TR gene sequences. Using the TCRdist pipeline, a later analysis assigned CDR3 sequences along with most-parsimonious VDJ recombination scenarios. A later analysis defined each TCR beta chain by its CDR3 amino acid sequence plus V-gene family, and excluded reads lacking a unique V-gene family. A later analysis removed 592 highly shared, low-generation-probability nucleotide sequences to deal with suspected cross-contamination and a sequencing artifact. A later analysis calculated a clonal expansion index for each public chain from normalized within-repertoire ranks of inferred template counts. In a later analysis, generation probabilities were computed with a VDJ recombination model fitted to out-of-frame rearrangements, and the resulting probabilities were checked against IGoR. Hypergeometric tests were used in a later analysis to score TCR-TCR, TCR-HLA and TCR-CMV co-occurrence, with a repertoire-size bias correction applied to the TCR pairs. To estimate false discovery rates, a later analysis permuted the HLA or CMV assignments 20 times. In a later analysis, co-occurring TCRs were grouped using DBSCAN, with TCRdist sequence similarity added in when clustering inside HLA-allele-positive subsets. Co-occurrence clustering excluded repertoires with fewer than 30,000 or more than 120,000 public chains, plus five with anomalous nucleotide sharing. Here the immuneACCESS table is served through TCRdb, limited to in-frame sequences with V and J called. Missing clones are a known gap in these copies; in checked studies unresolved V genes cover under half, and the rest lacks a known reason. V and J calls and clone size are copied from that table; D and trimming were computed from the DNA. Within this sample are roughly 150,000 clones, with 79% of them counted one time only. The biggest ten clones account for around 6.3% of the sample.

Of note for this clone: Its antigen is currently not known. There are no base qualities to consult, and no much larger clone falls within one base.

Its CDR3 holds 15 amino acids, cysteine through phenylalanine. Only the CDR3 DNA stays, 45 bases, in frame from base 1. Looking up the germline V gene yields CDR1 MNHEY and CDR2 SVGAGI. A distance of 12 bases separates the germline ends of V and J, which lose 0 bases and 6 bases respectively. The chain is made from TRBV6-5 and TRBJ1-5; no D gene can be assigned with confidence. Sequences were obtained from PBMCs. This clonotype originated in a middle-aged man in good health and CMV-seropositive. The CDR3: CASSYSGPTGQPQHF. In nucleotide form, the sequence is TGTGCCAGCAGTTACTCCGGCCCCACGGGTCAGCCCCAGCATTTT.